These 3 T cell receptor beta chains were all obtained from the same sample, sequenced in a study of cytomegalovirus exposure and HLA in healthy donors. The data were produced by immunoSEQ multiplex PCR, yet TCRdb's version contains in-frame clones alone and is incomplete. The sample lists roughly 56,000 clones; around nine tenths were seen once. The sample taken for sequencing was PBMCs. The origin of the receptors is a young man in good health and CMV-seronegative.

This clone appeared a single time. This rearrangement joins TRBV13 to TRBJ2-5; D call uncertain. V was pared by 0 bases and J by 5 bases, with 7 bases between. The CDR3 length is 13 residues. Germline V gene sequence: CDR1 PRHDT, CDR2 FYEKMQ (reference sequence). The CDR3 DNA reads as TGTGCCAGCAGCTTAGGTCGTGTGGAGACCCAGTACTTC. Translating gives CASSLGRVETQYF.

The gene calls are TRBV27 and TRBJ2-1; D is perhaps TRBD2 (5 bases). Per the germline V gene, CDR1 is MNHEY and CDR2 is SMNVEV (reference sequence). Trimming removed 6 bases at V and 2 bases at J, with 17 bases between. The CDR3 runs to 16 residues. CDR3 sequence: CASSPEGVGTYNEQFF. The DNA of the CDR3 is TGTGCCAGCAGCCCCGAGGGCGTTGGTACCTACAATGAGCAGTTCTTC.

Only one count was recorded for this clone. This chain links TRBV19 with TRBJ1-2; D is undetermined. Germline V gene data show CDR1 as LNHDA and CDR2 as SQIVND (reference sequence). V was trimmed by 6 bases and J by 8 bases, leaving 13 bases between them. This CDR3 comprises 12 residues. CDR3 sequence: CASSLGNEGYTF. The CDR3, as DNA: TGTGCCAGTAGCCTAGGTAACGAAGGCTACACCTTC.